A single TCR beta chain is shown here with its context. This entry comes from a study of shared clonotypes between healthy human individuals. Measured with immunoSEQ multiplex PCR; TCRdb has only the in-frame clones, and not every one. The data contain roughly 500,000 clones, less than 85% of them seen just once; the ten biggest clones take up 13%. V was clipped by 0 bases and J by 2 bases; unmatched bases: 5. Germline CDR1 is GTSNPN and CDR2 is SVGIG (reference sequence). CDR3 length equals 16 residues. The chain combines TRBV30 with TRBJ2-1; 9 bases are a match to TRBD1. The specimen was PBMCs. This receptor was obtained from a woman in her forties in good health. Some clones in this sample may be carry-over from other donors' samples. CDR3 DNA: TGTGCCTGGAGTGTAAGGGGACAGGGCCCCTACAATGAGCAGTTCTTC. It encodes CAWSVRGQGPYNEQFF.